Sequencing of this TCR beta chain was carried out in a study of graft-versus-host responses after intestinal transplantation. Across the study: Transplant types were multivisceral, liver-intestinal, or isolated intestinal. All recipients were given anti-thymocyte globulin induction, and tacrolimus and steroids were then administered for 2 to 4 years.

The CDR3 is 11 residues long. The V gene's germline CDR1 is WSHSY and CDR2 SAAADI. Trimming removed 1 base from V and 3 bases from J, with 1 base in between. Sequencing used immunoSEQ multiplex PCR; TCRdb keeps in-frame clones, though not all of them. This table has about 110,000 clones, 93% appearing once. Whole-study results and caveats: Allograft clonal ratios (graft-versus-host to host-versus-graft) were high in patients who had graft-donor T cell macrochimerism. GvH clones detected in recipient marrow included some appearing first in ileum or blood.

To note about this clone: What it binds is not known.

The clonotype was recovered from a human donor who was the organ donor for an intestinal transplant. The sample here was unstimulated CD8+ T cells sorted from spleen or lymph node cells, taken before transplant. The rearrangement joins TRBV10-2 to TRBJ2-7; D is unclear. This CDR3 reads CASSEYYEQYF. The CDR3, as DNA: TGCGCCAGCAGTGAGTACTACGAGCAGTACTTC.